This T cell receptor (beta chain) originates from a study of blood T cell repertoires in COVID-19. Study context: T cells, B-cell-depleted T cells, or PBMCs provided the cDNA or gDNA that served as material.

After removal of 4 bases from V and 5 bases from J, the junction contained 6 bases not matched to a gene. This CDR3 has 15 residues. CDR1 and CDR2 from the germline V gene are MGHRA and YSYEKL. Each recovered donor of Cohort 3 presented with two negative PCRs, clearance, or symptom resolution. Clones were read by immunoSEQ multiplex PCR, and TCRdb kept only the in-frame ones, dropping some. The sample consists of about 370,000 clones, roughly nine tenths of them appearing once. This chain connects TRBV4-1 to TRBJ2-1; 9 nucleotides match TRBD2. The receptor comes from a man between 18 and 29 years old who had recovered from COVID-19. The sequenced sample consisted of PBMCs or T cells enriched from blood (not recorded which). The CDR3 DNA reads TGCGCCAGCAGCCCAAGCAGACTAGCGGACAATGAGCAGTTCTTC. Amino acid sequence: CASSPSRLADNEQFF.